A selection of T cell receptor beta chains follows, all from one sample in a study of blood T cell repertoires in COVID-19. Data came from immunoSEQ multiplex PCR; TCRdb stores just in-frame clones and leaves some out. Seen here are about 210,000 clones, approximately 86% observed once, and the top ten hold under 0.9%. Source material: peripheral blood. The source of these receptors is a man aged 40-49 years with acute or convalescent COVID-19. Both conserved end residues are part of each CDR3. A D gene is named only where the DNA matches it firmly. Clone size is stated in some rows and not others, as once, few, many or a class when expanded.

D	J	size	V	DNA	CDR3
-	TRBJ2-3	once	TRBV30	TGTGCCTGGAGTATACTAGCAGACATGGGAGATACGCAGTATTTT	CAWSILADMGDTQYF
-	TRBJ2-1	-	TRBV11-3	TGTGCCAGCAGCTTAGACGCTAGAGGCAACAATGAGCAGTTCTTC	CASSLDARGNNEQFF
-	TRBJ1-2	-	TRBV5-4	TGTGCCAGCAGCTTAGAGCCAGGGGACTATGGCTACACCTTC	CASSLEPGDYGYTF
-	TRBJ2-5	-	TRBV28	TGTGCCAGCAGTTTAATCAGGTCTCGGTCACAAGAGACCCAGTACTTC	CASSLIRSRSQETQYF
-	TRBJ2-5	-	TRBV6-5	TGTGCCAGCACCCTACCCCCACAAGAGACCCAGTACTTC	CASTLPPQETQYF
TRBD1	TRBJ1-2	-	TRBV5-4	TGTGCCGGGAGGGGACAGGGGGCGGAAGGCTACACCTTC	CAGRGQGAEGYTF
-	TRBJ1-2	-	TRBV3-1/TRBV3-2	TGTGCCAGCAGCCAAGCAGGATCGAATGGCTACACCTTC	CASSQAGSNGYTF
-	TRBJ2-2	few	TRBV5-1	TGCGCCAGCAGCCCCGACGCCGGGACACCTACCGGGGAGCTGTTTTTT	CASSPDAGTPTGELFF
TRBD1	TRBJ2-7	-	TRBV5-1	TGCGCCAGCAGCCGGGACAGCTTCTACGAGCAGTACTTC	CASSRDSFYEQYF
TRBD1	TRBJ1-2	-	TRBV19	TGTGCCAGTAGCGACAGGGATAGGGACTATGGCTACACCTTC	CASSDRDRDYGYTF
-	TRBJ1-2	-	TRBV5-1	TGCGCCAGCAGCTTGGGTGGACAGAGAGCTGGCTACACCTTC	CASSLGGQRAGYTF
TRBD1	TRBJ1-6	once	TRBV27	TGTGCCAGCAGTGCCCTTGCGGGCACCCCCAGGGGGAGTTCACCCCTCCACTTT	CASSALAGTPRGSSPLHF
TRBD2	TRBJ2-1	-	TRBV19	TGTGCCACCAAGGAAGTTGCGGGGGGTCCATACAATGAGCAGTTCTTC	CATKEVAGGPYNEQFF
-	TRBJ2-7	-	TRBV6-6	TGTGCCAGCAGCTCCGCCGACACTTCCGAGCAGTACTTC	CASSSADTSEQYF
TRBD1	TRBJ2-1	-	TRBV3-1/TRBV3-2	TGTGCCAGCAGCTCGGGACAGGGAATTGGTGAGCAGTTCTTC	CASSSGQGIGEQFF
TRBD2	TRBJ2-4	-	TRBV9	TGTGCCAGCAGCGTAAGGGCGGGGGTGGCCAAAAACATTCAGTACTTC	CASSVRAGVAKNIQYF
-	TRBJ1-2	-	TRBV6-6	TGTGCCAGCGGAGGCGGGGACGGCTACACCTTC	CASGGGDGYTF
TRBD2	TRBJ2-5	-	TRBV2	TGTGCCAATCCGGGACTAGCGGGAGCGGAAGAGCAGTACTTC	CANPGLAGAEEQYF
-	TRBJ1-3	-	TRBV4-1	TGCGCCAGCAGCCAAGAACAGTACACCTCTGGAAACACCATATATTTT	CASSQEQYTSGNTIYF
-	TRBJ1-4	-	TRBV7-2	TGTGCCAGCAGCCCCCGCGGGAATGAAAAACTGTTTTTT	CASSPRGNEKLFF
TRBD1	TRBJ2-7	-	TRBV23-1	TGCGCCAGCTTAACCGAGACAGGGTCCGGCGAGCAGTACTTC	CASLTETGSGEQYF
TRBD2	TRBJ2-1	-	TRBV5-1	TGCGCCAGCAGCCAACTAGCGGGAGGAAGGGCATTGTTCTTC	CASSQLAGGRALFF
TRBD2	TRBJ2-2	-	TRBV10-1	TGCGCCAGCAGTGACGGGACTAGCGGCGGGGGGGCGGAGCTGTTTTTT	CASSDGTSGGGAELFF
-	TRBJ1-5	-	TRBV5-1	TGCGCCAGCAGCTTAGGTCCAGAACGAGGTCAGCCCCAGCATTTT	CASSLGPERGQPQHF
TRBD1	TRBJ1-6	-	TRBV28	TGTGCCAGCCGTACCTCGACAGGGGCTCTTAATTCACCCCTCCACTTT	CASRTSTGALNSPLHF
-	TRBJ2-7	-	TRBV18	TGTGCCAGCTCACCCAGAGGAAGCTACGAGCAGTACTTC	CASSPRGSYEQYF
-	TRBJ2-3	-	TRBV6-2/TRBV6-3	TGTGCCAGCAGTCCAACCGCCGATGCGCGGAATACGCAGTATTTT	CASSPTADARNTQYF
-	TRBJ2-1	once	TRBV27	TGTGCCAGCAGAGGGTGGGGGCGCCTTCAGTATGAGCAGTTCTTC	CASRGWGRLQYEQFF
TRBD2	TRBJ2-2	-	TRBV13	TGTGCCAGCAGCTCTCGGACTAGGTACACCGGGGAGCTGTTTTTT	CASSSRTRYTGELFF
TRBD1	TRBJ2-4	-	TRBV2	TGTGCCAGCAACAGGGGGAACATTCAGTACTTC	CASNRGNIQYF
-	TRBJ1-5	-	TRBV27	TGTGCCAGCAGGCTACAGGGAAGCAATCAGCCCCAGCATTTT	CASRLQGSNQPQHF
TRBD2	TRBJ2-5	-	TRBV19	TGTGCCAGTAGTAAAGGACTAGCGGAGTGGGAGACCCAGTACTTC	CASSKGLAEWETQYF
TRBD2	TRBJ2-1	-	TRBV4-3	TGCGCCAGCAGCCAAGATTGGGTTGGGCTAGCGGGATCCCTACAGGGGAAGTTCTTC	CASSQDWVGLAGSLQGKFF
TRBD1	TRBJ2-7	-	TRBV5-1	TGCGCCAGCAGCTTGGCGGGGGACAGGGGGCTATCCTACGAGCAGTACTTC	CASSLAGDRGLSYEQYF
-	TRBJ1-1	-	TRBV5-1	TGCGCCAGCAGCTTGAAAGCCCAGGGGTCCACTGAAGCTTTCTTT	CASSLKAQGSTEAFF
TRBD1	TRBJ1-5	-	TRBV19	TGTGCCAGTAGTTTACAGGGGGCCTATCAGCCCCAGCATTTT	CASSLQGAYQPQHF
-	TRBJ1-5	-	TRBV2	TGTGCCAGCACCAGAAAGGGGCCTAATCAGCCCCAGCATTTT	CASTRKGPNQPQHF
TRBD2	TRBJ2-1	-	TRBV11-3	TGTGCCAGCAGCACCCTAGCGGGGGGCTACAATGAGCAGTTCTTC	CASSTLAGGYNEQFF
-	TRBJ1-5	-	TRBV2	TGTGCCAGCAGTGCCCTGGAGGGCAGGCAGCCCCAGCATTTT	CASSALEGRQPQHF
TRBD2	TRBJ2-5	-	TRBV7-6	TGTGCCAGCAGCTTAGCGTTGACTAGCGGACAAGAGACCCAGTACTTC	CASSLALTSGQETQYF
-	TRBJ1-2	-	TRBV5-4	TGTGCCAGCAGCGCTACCGGGAGACTTAACTATGGCTACACCTTC	CASSATGRLNYGYTF
TRBD1	TRBJ1-1	-	TRBV6-6	TGTGCCAGCAGTTACTCGGGACAGGCACTTCGCACTGAAGCTTTCTTT	CASSYSGQALRTEAFF